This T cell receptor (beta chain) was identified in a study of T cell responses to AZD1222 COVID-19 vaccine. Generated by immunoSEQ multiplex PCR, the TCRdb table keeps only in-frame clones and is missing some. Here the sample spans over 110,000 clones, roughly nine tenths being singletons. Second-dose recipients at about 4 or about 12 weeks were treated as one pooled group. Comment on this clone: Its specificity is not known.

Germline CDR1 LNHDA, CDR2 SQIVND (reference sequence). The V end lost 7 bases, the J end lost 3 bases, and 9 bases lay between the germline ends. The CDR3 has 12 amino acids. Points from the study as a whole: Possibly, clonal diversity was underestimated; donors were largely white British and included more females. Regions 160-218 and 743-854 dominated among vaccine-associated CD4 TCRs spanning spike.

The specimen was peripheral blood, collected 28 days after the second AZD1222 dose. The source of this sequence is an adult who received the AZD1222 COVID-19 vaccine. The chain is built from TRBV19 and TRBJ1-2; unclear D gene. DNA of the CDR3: TGTGCCAGTAATAGCGGGTACTATGGCTACACCTTC. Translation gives CASNSGYYGYTF. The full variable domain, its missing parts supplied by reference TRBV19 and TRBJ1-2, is DGGITQSPKYLFRKEGQNVTLSCEQNLNHDAMYWYRQDPGQGLRLIYYSQIVNDFQKGDIAEGYSVSREKKESFPLTVTSAQKNPTAFYLCASNSGYYGYTFGSGTRLTVV.